The 25 T cell receptor beta chains given below trace back to one sample, sequenced in a study of Ad26.COV2.S vaccination and SARS-CoV-2 variants. Repertoires were generated with immunoSEQ multiplex PCR, while TCRdb's copy carries only in-frame clones and drops some. The sample lists about 400,000 clones; about 89% were seen once. Described treatment: about 20 received Ad26.COV2.S at low or high dose, single or two shots; about 5 received placebo; per-sample allocation not given. The investigators took samples on day 63 after the first vaccine or placebo injection. The source was peripheral blood, collected in a trial of Ad26.COV2.S vaccine versus placebo. Source of these receptors: a person aged 18-65 years who received the Ad26.COV2.S COVID-19 vaccine or a placebo.

The chain has TRBV7-9 and TRBJ2-1; D might be TRBD2 (6 bases). CDR3 length: 15 residues. Germline CDR1 and CDR2: SEHNR and FQNEAQ (reference sequence). Trimming left V 4 bases short and J 3 bases short, with 13 bases between. In nucleotides, the CDR3 is TGTGCCAGCAGCTCCTTGCGGGAACGCTACAATGAGCAGTTCTTC. Amino acids: CASSSLRERYNEQFF.

The chain couples TRBV28 to TRBJ2-2, with 9 bases aligning to TRBD2. The CDR3 has 21 amino acids. V was clipped by 2 bases and J by 0 bases; unmatched bases: 16. Looked up from germline, CDR1 is MDHEN and CDR2 is SYDVKM. CDR3 region: CASSLGIAGDPQRPNTGELFF. CDR3 DNA: TGTGCCAGCAGTTTAGGAATAGCGGGAGACCCGCAGCGTCCGAACACCGGGGAGCTGTTTTTT.

CDR3 loop: CASSPRTAYEQYF. The CDR3 DNA reads as TGCGCCAGCAGCCCTAGGACAGCCTACGAGCAGTACTTC. The chain recombines TRBV4-1 with TRBJ2-7; TRBD1 might be the D (6 bases). The CDR3 consists of 13 residues. With 4 bases removed from V and 2 bases from J, the gap between germline ends came to 9 bases. The germline V gene has CDR1 MGHRA and CDR2 YSYEKL.

The rearrangement links TRBV18 to TRBJ1-4; D call uncertain. The ends were cut back, 2 bases at V and 8 bases at J, with 12 bases in the middle. CDR3 length: 14 amino acids. Per germline, CDR1 KGHSH and CDR2 LQKENI. The DNA of the CDR3 is TGTGCCAGCTCACCATCCGGGATCGGCGAAAAACTGTTTTTT. Its protein product is CASSPSGIGEKLFF.

The gene calls are TRBV5-1 and TRBJ1-5, with D hard to call. The CDR3 length is 15 residues. Germline values: CDR1 SGHRS, CDR2 YFSETQ. Trimming pared 4 bases from V and 5 bases from J, leaving 16 bases between. The chain's CDR3 is CASSPTPGSDQPQHF. CDR3 DNA sequence: TGCGCCAGCAGCCCTACCCCCGGCAGCGATCAGCCCCAGCATTTT.

CDR3 sequence: CASSATRGEQYF. The CDR3, as DNA: TGTGCCAGCAGCGCGACCCGTGGCGAGCAGTACTTC. The chain employs TRBV7-2 and TRBJ2-7; D unresolved. The V and J ends lost 5 bases and 6 bases respectively, with 11 bases between them. The CDR3 has 12 amino acids. CDR1 and CDR2 (germline): SGHTA, FQGNSA.

The genes are TRBV12-3 or TRBV12-4 and TRBJ1-5; D not resolved. V gave up 4 bases and J gave up 12 bases, with 13 bases separating them. The length of the CDR3 is 12 residues. CDR3 sequence (DNA): TGTGCCAGCAGTTCGGTATTGAACCTCCAGCATTTT. It yields the protein CASSSVLNLQHF.

J is TRBJ2-1 and V is TRBV6-4; TRBD2 aligns across 8 bases. The CDR3 runs 13 residues. V dropped 4 bases and J dropped 9; count of bases not matched to a gene: 5. Germline CDR1 is MRHNA and CDR2 is SNTAGT. Here the CDR3 DNA reads TGTGCCAGCAGTGCAGCGGGAGAAGGTGAGCAGTTCTTC. This translates into CASSAAGEGEQFF.

This clone has only one observation. The chain couples TRBV4-1 to TRBJ2-1; D gene unclear. Trimming pared 4 bases from V and 4 bases from J, leaving 11 bases between. Germline lookup yields CDR1 MGHRA and CDR2 YSYEKL. CDR3 length equals 14 residues. The CDR3 DNA reads as TGCGCCAGCAGCCCCCAGAAGTCTTACAATGAGCAGTTCTTC. It codes for CASSPQKSYNEQFF.

CDR3: CASSKRHRKASGTGELFF. As DNA, the CDR3 is TGTGCCAGCAGCAAAAGACATCGTAAGGCTAGCGGGACCGGGGAGCTGTTTTTT. The J gene is TRBJ2-2, the V gene TRBV21-1; TRBD2, the table's D call, lacks a check against the DNA. TRBV21-1 is noted as a pseudogene. This CDR3 spans 18 amino acids.

The V call is TRBV2, the J call TRBJ2-7, with D unresolved. V dropped 6 bases and J dropped 2 bases, with 14 bases sitting between them. Looked up from germline, CDR1 is SNHLY and CDR2 is FYNNEI. The CDR3 contains 14 residues. The CDR3 is CASRPQLPTYEQYF. The CDR3 bases are TGTGCCAGCAGGCCCCAGCTGCCCACCTACGAGCAGTACTTC.

With regard to this clone: Other DNA sequences within the sample encode an identical CDR3. This chain joins TRBV5-1 and TRBJ2-3; no firm D call. The CDR3 contains 12 residues. V was shortened by 0 bases and J by 5 bases, with 4 bases between the two germline ends. Germline loops: CDR1 SGHRS, CDR2 YFSETQ. CDR3 sequence (DNA): TGCGCCAGCAGCTTGGGGAAAGATACGCAGTATTTT. It specifies CASSLGKDTQYF.

The chain combines TRBV5-1 with TRBJ2-1; a weak D match, TRBD2 (5 bases). CDR3 size: 13 residues. Trimming took 6 bases from V and 5 from J, leaving 12 bases between them. Looked up from germline, CDR1 is SGHRS and CDR2 is YFSETQ. CDR3 nucleotides: TGCGCCAGCAAGTACGAGGGTAACAATGAGCAGTTCTTC. This codes for CASKYEGNNEQFF. Based on the CDR3 plus reference TRBV5-1 and TRBJ2-1, the full variable domain is KAGVTQTPRYLIKTRGQQVTLSCSPISGHRSVSWYQQTPGQGLQFLFEYFSETQRNKGNFPGRFSGRQFSNSRSEMNVSTLELGDSALYLCASKYEGNNEQFFGPGTRLTVL.

For the CDR3, the DNA is TGTGCCAGCTCACCACGGACAACTAATGAAAAACTGTTTTTT. Translated: CASSPRTTNEKLFF. The chain links TRBV18 to TRBJ1-4; no definite D call. The CDR3 runs 14 residues. Trimming cost V 1 base and J 0 bases, with 3 bases left between them. Germline CDR1 KGHSH, CDR2 LQKENI. Looking up the rest from reference TRBV18 and TRBJ1-4 gives the full variable domain: NAGVMQNPRHLVRRRGQEARLRCSPMKGHSHVYWYRQLPEEGLKFMVYLQKENIIDESGMPKERFSAEFPKEGPSILRIQQVVRGDSAAYFCASSPRTTNEKLFFGSGTQLSVL.

The V gene is TRBV7-9, the J gene TRBJ1-2, with no clear D. Trimming left V 1 base short and J 6 bases short, with 12 bases between. This CDR3 spans 14 amino acids. Germline V gene lookup returns CDR1 SEHNR and CDR2 FQNEAQ (reference sequence). The CDR3 nucleotides read TGTGCCAGCAGCTTAGGCGGGGAAAAGAATGGCTACACCTTC. It specifies CASSLGGEKNGYTF.

The rearrangement joins TRBV3-1 (or the pseudogene TRBV3-2) to TRBJ2-2, with no clear D. The CDR3 covers 16 residues. V was cut by 1 base and J by 7 bases, with 16 bases left in between. Germline values: CDR1 LGHDT, CDR2 YNNKEL (reference sequence). CDR3 coding DNA: TGTGCCAGCAGCCAAGCCGGACCTATCTCTAGCGGGGAGCTGTTTTTT. Translated, it gives CASSQAGPISSGELFF.

The chain recombines TRBV10-3 with TRBJ1-2; D is unclear. Trimming took 6 bases from V and 6 from J, leaving 14 bases between them. Germline CDR1 and CDR2: ENHRY and SYGVKD. This CDR3 comprises 13 residues. This CDR3 is CAIRSPSNHGYTF. The CDR3, as DNA: TGTGCCATCAGATCGCCTTCCAACCATGGCTACACCTTC.

V and J are TRBV4-1 and TRBJ2-7; no reliable D call. Trimming removed 0 bases at V and 7 bases at J, with 7 bases between. This CDR3 spans 12 amino acids. CDR1 and CDR2 from the germline V gene are MGHRA and YSYEKL. The CDR3 loop is CASSQDLGEQYF. As DNA, the CDR3 is TGCGCCAGCAGCCAAGATCTCGGGGAGCAGTACTTC.

The rearrangement links TRBV4-3 to TRBJ2-1; 10 positions match TRBD2. The V gene end was trimmed by 0 bases and the J gene end by 0 bases; junction bases not matched to a gene: 2. Per the germline V gene, CDR1 is LGHNA and CDR2 is YSLEER. This CDR3 has 17 residues. The CDR3 DNA reads TGCGCCAGCAGCCAAGAGGCTAGCGGGAGCTCCTACAATGAGCAGTTCTTC. Its protein is CASSQEASGSSYNEQFF.

This clone was picked up one time. DNA of the CDR3: TGCGCCAGCAGCCCGGAGGAGGGCCGGAGTGAGCAGTTCTTC. It specifies CASSPEEGRSEQFF. The chain is built from TRBV5-1 and TRBJ2-1; D possibly corresponds to TRBD2 (6 bases). The CDR3 consists of 14 residues. CDR1 is SGHRS, CDR2 YFSETQ, per germline. Trimming cost V 4 bases and J 9 bases, with 17 bases left between them.

V is TRBV12-3 or TRBV12-4 and J is TRBJ2-1; D assignment may be TRBD1 or TRBD2 (5 bases each). The CDR3 is 12 amino acids. Trimming removed 4 bases from V and 13 bases from J, with 14 bases in between. CDR3 in amino acids: CASSSGAYHQFF. DNA of the CDR3: TGTGCCAGCAGTTCCGGGGCGTACCACCAGTTCTTC.

The genes are TRBV20-1 and TRBJ2-1, with D hard to call. Looked up from germline, CDR1 is DFQATT and CDR2 is SNEGSKA (reference sequence). The V gene lost 1 base and the J gene lost 10 bases, with 8 bases spanning the gap. The CDR3 is made up of 11 amino acids. In nucleotides, the CDR3 is TGCAGTGCTAGAGGAGACGGCGAGCAGTTCTTC. Its translation is CSARGDGEQFF.

V usage is TRBV28 and J usage is TRBJ1-4; D is uncertain. V was pared by 6 bases and J by 7 bases, with 18 bases between. Germline CDR1 MDHEN, CDR2 SYDVKM. The CDR3 covers 15 residues. CDR3 residues: CASRETGVWGEKLFF. The CDR3 DNA is TGTGCCAGCAGGGAGACCGGGGTATGGGGTGAAAAACTGTTTTTT.

This clone was picked up one time. The CDR3 DNA reads TGTGCCTGGAGTGTACTCCGGCTAGCGGGAGGGATTACCTTTAGCTCTGGGGCCAACGTCCTGACTTTC. Translated: CAWSVLRLAGGITFSSGANVLTF. This chain links TRBV30 with TRBJ2-6, with 12 positions matching TRBD2. CDR1 GTSNPN and CDR2 SVGIG come from the germline V gene (reference sequence). The V and J ends lost 0 bases and 0 bases, in that order; junction bases with no gene match: 18. This CDR3 spans 23 amino acids.

The chain carries TRBV2 and TRBJ1-6; D perhaps matches TRBD1 (5 bases). Germline V gene sequence: CDR1 SNHLY, CDR2 FYNNEI. CDR3 length: 14 residues. Trimming shortened V by 4 bases and J by 9 bases, and 13 bases separated the two germline ends. The CDR3 region is CASSAREGSSPLHF. In DNA, the CDR3 is TGTGCCAGCAGTGCCAGGGAAGGAAGTTCACCCCTCCACTTT.